This T cell receptor beta chain was obtained from a study of T cell repertoires in cytomegalovirus infection. Study information: Carrying CMV and the relevant HLA type showed in public TCR beta signatures.

Whole-study results and caveats: There were HLA-C-restricted CMV-specific TCR beta clonotypes dominating the ex vivo response. People with CMV and the relevant HLA were identified by cumulative public TCR beta family frequency.

As concerns this clonotype: Its antigen is unidentified. A much more abundant neighbour one base away suggests this may be a read error.

With 4 bases clipped from V and 1 base from J, the junction kept 3 bases outside the gene matches. The CDR3 is 14 residues long. Germline V gives CDR1 SEHNR, CDR2 FQNEAQ (reference sequence). MiXCR, run by TCRdb on the reads, gives a single entry per CDR3 protein. The sample yields around 77,000 distinct CDR3 sequences, around 20% seen once. This sequence originates from a human donor in good health (CMV status not recorded). Some clones in this sample may be carry-over from other donors' samples. Here the sequenced sample was CD8+ T cells from cultured PBMCs, taken from culture after CMV antigen stimulation. The chain is built from TRBV7-9 and TRBJ1-1; 7 nucleotides match TRBD1. CDR3 coding DNA: TGTGCCAGCAGCTCGGGACAGAGGAACACTGAAGCTTTCTTT. Its translation is CASSSGQRNTEAFF.